What follows are 15 T cell receptor beta chains derived from one specimen sequenced in a study of shared clonotypes between healthy human individuals. Profiling relied on immunoSEQ multiplex PCR, and the TCRdb table lists in-frame clones only, not all of them. The sample has 2 million to 2.5 million clones, about nine tenths seen once. What was sequenced was naive CD4+ T cells from PBMCs. The subset was: CD45RA+ positively selected. These receptors were obtained from a man between 18 and 35 years old in good health. Some clones in this sample may be carry-over from other donors' samples.

The rearrangement joins TRBV5-4 to TRBJ2-7; the match to TRBD1 covers 8 bases. Germline CDR1 is SGHNT and CDR2 is YYREEE (reference sequence). The trim removed 4 bases at V and 3 bases at J, leaving 6 bases unmatched. The CDR3 spans 14 residues. CDR3 sequence reads: CASSVKTGGYEQYF. DNA for the CDR3: TGTGCCAGCAGCGTGAAAACAGGGGGCTACGAGCAGTACTTC.

The chain carries TRBV18 and TRBJ2-7; 9 positions match TRBD1. Germline V lookup: CDR1 KGHSH, CDR2 LQKENI. Germline trimming cut 3 bases from V and 6 bases from J; bases unmatched to any gene: 6. CDR3 length equals 14 residues. CDR3 nucleotide sequence: TGTGCCAGCTCACCGCGGACAGGGGACGGCGAGCAGTACTTC. Residues: CASSPRTGDGEQYF.

V usage is TRBV7-8 and J usage is TRBJ2-7; D gene unclear. The germline CDR1 and CDR2 sequences are SGHVS and FQNEAQ. Deletions cut 1 base from V and 2 bases from J, with 9 bases between. The CDR3 is 14 residues long. CDR3 DNA sequence: TGTGCCAGCAGCTTAGGTGGCCTCCCCTACGAGCAGTACTTC. This sequence encodes CASSLGGLPYEQYF.

As to this clone: This same CDR3 is encoded by further DNA sequences in the sample. The chain uses TRBV6-1 and TRBJ2-7, with D unresolved. The germline V gene has CDR1 MNHNS and CDR2 SASEGT. Trimming removed 4 bases at V and 2 bases at J, with 9 bases between. The CDR3 contains 13 residues. As DNA, the CDR3 is TGTGCCAGCAGTGTTCGGGTCCCCTACGAGCAGTACTTC. Translated: CASSVRVPYEQYF.

The rearrangement links TRBV18 to TRBJ2-3; TRBD2 matches at 10 bases. The CDR3 extends over 18 amino acids. Germline V gene lookup returns CDR1 KGHSH and CDR2 LQKENI. Trimming at V came to 6 bases and at J to 2 bases, leaving 14 bases not matched to a gene. The CDR3 is CASSPGVAGGPYTDTQYF. The CDR3 DNA reads TGTGCCAGCTCCCCGGGGGTAGCGGGAGGCCCCTACACAGATACGCAGTATTTT. The entire variable domain, with the rest obtained from reference TRBV18 and TRBJ2-3, is as follows: NAGVMQNPRHLVRRRGQEARLRCSPMKGHSHVYWYRQLPEEGLKFMVYLQKENIIDESGMPKERFSAEFPKEGPSILRIQQVVRGDSAAYFCASSPGVAGGPYTDTQYFGPGTRLTVL.

V usage is TRBV7-3 and J usage is TRBJ1-5; no definite D call. The CDR3 runs to 18 residues. Trimming left V 3 bases short and J 2 bases short, with 20 bases between. Germline CDR1 is SGHTA and CDR2 is FQGTGA. The DNA for the CDR3 is TGTGCCAGCAGCTTTCGGGTTCTAGTAATTCTAGGCAATCAGCCCCAGCATTTT. Translation: CASSFRVLVILGNQPQHF.

The chain is built from TRBV6-1 and TRBJ2-7; 7 bases are a match to TRBD1. The CDR3 totals 14 residues. Trimming removed 4 bases from V and 4 bases from J; junction bases left unmatched: 7. In germline, CDR1 is MNHNS, CDR2 SASEGT. The CDR3: CASSAQGLLYEQYF. The CDR3 nucleotides read TGTGCCAGCAGTGCACAGGGGCTCTTGTACGAGCAGTACTTC.

The chain couples TRBV4-3 to TRBJ2-1; no firm D call. In germline, CDR1 is LGHNA, CDR2 YSLEER. The CDR3 covers 14 residues. The V gene lost 4 bases and the J gene lost 0 bases, with 7 bases spanning the gap. In nucleotides, the CDR3 is TGCGCCAGCAGCCTCCTTGGCTCCTACAATGAGCAGTTCTTC. Translated, it gives CASSLLGSYNEQFF.

The chain uses TRBV14 and TRBJ2-3, with D possibly called TRBD1 or TRBD2 (6 bases each). CDR1 SGHDN and CDR2 FVKESK come from the germline V gene. V was trimmed by 7 bases and J by 1 base, leaving 21 bases between them. The CDR3 is 17 amino acids. The CDR3 region is CASNTGQRRGGTDTQYF. The CDR3 bases are TGTGCCAGCAATACGGGACAACGAAGGGGGGGCACAGATACGCAGTATTTT. Variable domain in full (rest from reference TRBV14 and TRBJ2-3): EAGVTQFPSHSVIEKGQTVTLRCDPISGHDNLYWYRRVMGKEIKFLLHFVKESKQDESGMPNNRFLAERTGGTYSTLKVQPAELEDSGVYFCASNTGQRRGGTDTQYFGPGTRLTVL.

This clone was observed a single time. The chain employs TRBV12-5 and TRBJ2-1; a weak D match, TRBD2 (6 bases). This CDR3 spans 12 amino acids. Per the germline V gene, CDR1 is LGHNT and CDR2 is FRNRAP. V was clipped by 1 base and J by 12 bases, with 10 bases between them. The DNA for the CDR3 is TGTGCTAGTGGTTTGGACCGGAGGGTGCAGTTCTTC. Protein product: CASGLDRRVQFF.

V is TRBV7-3 and J is TRBJ2-2; D remains unclear. This CDR3 is 16 amino acids long. Germline assignment: CDR1 SGHTA and CDR2 FQGTGA. V was clipped by 2 bases and J by 4 bases, with 14 bases between them. The CDR3 sequence is CASSLGSSRGTGELFF. The DNA of the CDR3 is TGTGCCAGCAGCTTAGGCAGCTCCCGAGGCACCGGGGAGCTGTTTTTT.

This clone was seen only once. The chain is built from TRBV6-6 and TRBJ2-7; D is ambiguous. Germline assignment: CDR1 MNHNY and CDR2 SVGAGI (reference sequence). V lost 4 bases to trimming and J lost 0 bases, with 13 bases between them. This CDR3 has 15 residues. CDR3 coding DNA: TGTGCCAGCAGTTCCCCGGACCTGAGCTCCTACGAGCAGTACTTC. Its translation is CASSSPDLSSYEQYF.

The chain links TRBV15 to TRBJ1-2, with D maybe TRBD1 (5 bases). The CDR3 has 15 residues. Trimming took 3 bases from V and 6 from J, leaving 17 bases between them. CDR1 LNHNV and CDR2 YYDKDF come from the germline V gene (reference sequence). CDR3 bases: TGTGCCACCAGCAGGGGCTGGGGCGGGGAGGATGGCTACACCTTC. As protein: CATSRGWGGEDGYTF.

V gene TRBV9 combines with J gene TRBJ1-2; no firm D call. V was clipped by 4 bases and J by 2 bases, with 6 bases between them. CDR1 and CDR2 from the germline V gene are SGDLS and YYNGEE. The CDR3 has 12 amino acids. Here the CDR3 DNA reads TGTGCCAGCAGCAGGGAAAACTATGGCTACACCTTC. Amino acids: CASSRENYGYTF.

The chain links TRBV30 to TRBJ1-5; D gene unclear. V gave up 1 base and J gave up 2 bases, with 12 bases separating them. The germline V gene encodes CDR1 GTSNPN and CDR2 SVGIG (reference sequence). The CDR3 extends over 15 amino acids. CDR3 DNA: TGTGCCTGGAGTGCCCTCCCAGTTGGCAATCAGCCCCAGCATTTT. This encodes CAWSALPVGNQPQHF.